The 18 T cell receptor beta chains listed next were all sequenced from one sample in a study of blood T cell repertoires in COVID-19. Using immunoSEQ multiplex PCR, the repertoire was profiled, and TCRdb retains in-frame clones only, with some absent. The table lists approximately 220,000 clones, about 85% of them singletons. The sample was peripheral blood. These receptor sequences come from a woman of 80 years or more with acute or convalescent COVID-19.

CDR3 bases: TGCGCCAGCAGCCAAGGCTCGGGACTAGCTTTGTACGAGCAGTACTTC. Its translation: CASSQGSGLALYEQYF. The V call is TRBV4-1, the J call TRBJ2-7; 9 bases map to TRBD2. Unmatched junction bases numbered 8, after V lost 1 base and J lost 4 bases. The CDR3 is 16 amino acids. Per the germline V gene, CDR1 is MGHRA and CDR2 is YSYEKL.

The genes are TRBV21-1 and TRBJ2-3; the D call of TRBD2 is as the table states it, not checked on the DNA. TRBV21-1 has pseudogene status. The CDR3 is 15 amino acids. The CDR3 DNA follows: TGTGCCAGCAGCTCGTCTCGGCGCGGGTCGGATACGCAGTATTTT. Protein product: CASSSSRRGSDTQYF.

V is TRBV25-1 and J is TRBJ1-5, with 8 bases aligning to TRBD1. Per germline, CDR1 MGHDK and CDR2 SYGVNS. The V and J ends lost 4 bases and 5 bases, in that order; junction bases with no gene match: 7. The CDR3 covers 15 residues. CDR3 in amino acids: CASSAVQGADQPQHF. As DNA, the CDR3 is TGTGCCAGCAGTGCCGTCCAGGGGGCTGATCAGCCCCAGCATTTT. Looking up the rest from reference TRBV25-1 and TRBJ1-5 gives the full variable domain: EADIYQTPRYLVIGTGKKITLECSQTMGHDKMYWYQQDPGMELHLIHYSYGVNSTEKGDLSSESTVSRIRTEHFPLTLESARPSHTSQYLCASSAVQGADQPQHFGDGTRLSIL.

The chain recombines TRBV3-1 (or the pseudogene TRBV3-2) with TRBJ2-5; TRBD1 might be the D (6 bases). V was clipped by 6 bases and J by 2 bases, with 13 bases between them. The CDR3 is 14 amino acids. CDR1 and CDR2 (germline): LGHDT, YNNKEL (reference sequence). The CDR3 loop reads CASSFPGAQETQYF. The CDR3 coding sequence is TGTGCCAGCAGTTTCCCAGGGGCTCAAGAGACCCAGTACTTC.

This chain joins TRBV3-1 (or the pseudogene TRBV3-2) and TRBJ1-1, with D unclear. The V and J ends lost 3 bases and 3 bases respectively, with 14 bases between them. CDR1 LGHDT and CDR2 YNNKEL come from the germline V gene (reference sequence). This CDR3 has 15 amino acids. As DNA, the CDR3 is TGTGCCAGCAGCCACTCTTCCCGGGGAGACACTGAAGCTTTCTTT. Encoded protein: CASSHSSRGDTEAFF.

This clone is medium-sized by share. The CDR3 bases are TGTGCCAGCGCCAGGGGTGGCAATCAGCCCCAGCATTTT. Protein product: CASARGGNQPQHF. This chain links TRBV12-3 or TRBV12-4 with TRBJ1-5, with D possibly matching TRBD1 (6 bases). V gave up 8 bases and J gave up 2 bases, with 10 bases separating them. The CDR3 has 13 residues.

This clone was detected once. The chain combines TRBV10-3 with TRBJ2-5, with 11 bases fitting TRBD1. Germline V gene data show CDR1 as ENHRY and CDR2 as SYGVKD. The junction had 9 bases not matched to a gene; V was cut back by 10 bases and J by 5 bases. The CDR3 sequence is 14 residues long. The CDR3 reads CATLGQGARETQYF. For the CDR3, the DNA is TGTGCCACCCTCGGACAGGGGGCTCGGGAGACCCAGTACTTC.

In nucleotides, the CDR3 is TGTGCCAGCAGCCGCACTAGCGGGGGGCCCACAGATACGCAGTATTTT. Its protein product is CASSRTSGGPTDTQYF. This chain uses TRBV3-1 (or the pseudogene TRBV3-2) with TRBJ2-3, with 12 bases lining up with TRBD2. The CDR3 spans 16 residues. The junction had 4 bases not matched to a gene; V was cut back by 4 bases and J by 2 bases. CDR1 is LGHDT and CDR2 is YNNKEL in the germline V gene (reference sequence).

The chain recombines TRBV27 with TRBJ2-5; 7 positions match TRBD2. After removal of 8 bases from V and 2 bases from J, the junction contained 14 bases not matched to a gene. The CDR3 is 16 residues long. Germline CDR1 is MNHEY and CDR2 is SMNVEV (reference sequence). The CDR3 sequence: CASAGLGPRLQETQYF. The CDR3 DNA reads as TGTGCCAGCGCCGGACTAGGACCCCGATTACAAGAGACCCAGTACTTC.

CDR3 sequence (DNA): TGTGCCAGCAGTTCCTTGACAGGGGGGGTTCAGCCCCAGCATTTT. It specifies CASSSLTGGVQPQHF. The genes are TRBV6-2 or TRBV6-3 and TRBJ1-5, with 9 bases matching TRBD1. This CDR3 contains 15 residues. The V and J ends lost 4 bases and 6 bases, in that order; junction bases with no gene match: 7. Germline-derived CDR1 and CDR2 are MNHEY and SVGEGT.

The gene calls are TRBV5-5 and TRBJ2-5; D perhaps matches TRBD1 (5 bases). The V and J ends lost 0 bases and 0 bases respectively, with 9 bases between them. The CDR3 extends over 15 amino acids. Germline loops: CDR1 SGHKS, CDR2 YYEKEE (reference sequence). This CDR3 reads CASSLGTPNQETQYF. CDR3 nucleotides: TGTGCCAGCAGCTTGGGGACACCAAACCAAGAGACCCAGTACTTC.

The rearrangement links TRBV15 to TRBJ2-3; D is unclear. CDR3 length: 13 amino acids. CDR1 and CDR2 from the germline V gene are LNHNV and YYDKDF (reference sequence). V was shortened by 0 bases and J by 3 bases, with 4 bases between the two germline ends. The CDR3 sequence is CATSRDSTDTQYF. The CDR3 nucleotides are TGTGCCACCAGCAGAGATTCGACAGATACGCAGTATTTT.

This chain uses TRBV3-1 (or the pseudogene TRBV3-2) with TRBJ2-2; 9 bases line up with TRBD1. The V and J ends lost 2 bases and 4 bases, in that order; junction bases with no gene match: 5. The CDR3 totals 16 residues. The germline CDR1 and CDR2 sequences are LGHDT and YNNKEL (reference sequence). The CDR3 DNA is TGTGCCAGCAGCCAACGGACAGGGGCGGGCACCGGGGAGCTGTTTTTT. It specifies CASSQRTGAGTGELFF.

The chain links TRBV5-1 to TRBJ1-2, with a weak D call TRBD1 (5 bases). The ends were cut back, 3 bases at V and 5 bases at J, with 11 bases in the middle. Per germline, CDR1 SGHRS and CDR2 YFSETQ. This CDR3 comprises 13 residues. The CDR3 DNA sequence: TGCGCCAGCAGCTCCTATGGGGGGTATGGCTACACCTTC. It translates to CASSSYGGYGYTF.

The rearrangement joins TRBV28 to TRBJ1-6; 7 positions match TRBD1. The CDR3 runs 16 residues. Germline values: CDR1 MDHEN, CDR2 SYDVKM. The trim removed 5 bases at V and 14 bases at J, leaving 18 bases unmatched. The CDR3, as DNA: TGTGCCAGCAGTGCCCGACAGGGCCTGGGGGAATTCACCCTCCACTTT. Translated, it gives CASSARQGLGEFTLHF.

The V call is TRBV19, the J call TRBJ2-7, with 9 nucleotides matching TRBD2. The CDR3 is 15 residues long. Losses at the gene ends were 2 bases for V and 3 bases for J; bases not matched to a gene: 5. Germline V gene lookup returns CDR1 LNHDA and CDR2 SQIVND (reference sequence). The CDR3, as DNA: TGTGCCAGTAGTATAATTAGCGGGAGAAACTACGAGCAGTACTTC. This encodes CASSIISGRNYEQYF.

The CDR3 DNA follows: TGTGCCAGCAGCATCGGGACTAGCGAGAGCTCCTACGAGCAGTACTTC. Translating it yields CASSIGTSESSYEQYF. The chain joins TRBV3-1 (or the pseudogene TRBV3-2) to TRBJ2-7; TRBD2 matches at 10 bases. The germline V gene has CDR1 LGHDT and CDR2 YNNKEL (reference sequence). The V gene end was trimmed by 5 bases and the J gene end by 0 bases; junction bases not matched to a gene: 7. The CDR3 is made up of 16 amino acids.

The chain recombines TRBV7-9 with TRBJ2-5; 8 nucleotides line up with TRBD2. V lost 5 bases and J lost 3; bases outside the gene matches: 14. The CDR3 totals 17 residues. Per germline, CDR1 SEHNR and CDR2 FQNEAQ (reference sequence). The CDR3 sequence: CASSPQTGTRKEETQYF. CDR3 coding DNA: TGTGCCAGCAGCCCACAGACGGGGACTAGAAAGGAAGAGACCCAGTACTTC.